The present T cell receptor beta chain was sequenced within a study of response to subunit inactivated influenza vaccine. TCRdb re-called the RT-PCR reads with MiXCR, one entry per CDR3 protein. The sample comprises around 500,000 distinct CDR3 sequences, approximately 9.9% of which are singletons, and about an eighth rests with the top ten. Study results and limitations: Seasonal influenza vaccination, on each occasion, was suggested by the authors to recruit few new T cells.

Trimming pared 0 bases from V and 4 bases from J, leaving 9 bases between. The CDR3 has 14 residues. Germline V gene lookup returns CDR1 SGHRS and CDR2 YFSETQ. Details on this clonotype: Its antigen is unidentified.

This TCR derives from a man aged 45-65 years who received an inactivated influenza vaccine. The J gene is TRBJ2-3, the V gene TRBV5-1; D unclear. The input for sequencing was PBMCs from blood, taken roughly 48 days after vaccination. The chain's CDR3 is CASSLDGVPDTQYF. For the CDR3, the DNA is TGCGCCAGCAGCTTGGACGGAGTTCCAGATACGCAGTATTTT.